This passage covers 27 T cell receptor beta chains from one sample sequenced in a study of cytomegalovirus exposure and HLA in healthy donors (dated by TCRdb to the late 2010s). To prepare the library, the immunoSEQ multiplex PCR assay was applied. The multiplex PCR relied on a mix of 60 forward primers for TCR Vbeta segments and 13 reverse primers for TCR Jbeta segments. TCRdb limited this immuneACCESS table to in-frame rearrangements with V and J called. A share of clones is missing; checked studies link under half to unresolved V genes, and the rest is unexplained. In all, the sample holds 55,000 to 80,000 clones, and approximately 81% of those were seen once. Together, the top ten hold about a fifth of the sample. Sequencing was carried out using PBMCs. The source is a woman aged 25 to 39 in good health and CMV-seropositive.

The rearrangement uses TRBV6-6 and TRBJ1-1, with no clear D. Trimming pared 3 bases from V and 1 base from J, leaving 15 bases between. CDR1 and CDR2 from the germline V gene are MNHNY and SVGAGI (reference sequence). This CDR3 spans 16 amino acids. CDR3: CASSYLTNSWNTEAFF. As DNA, the CDR3 is TGTGCCAGCAGTTATCTGACAAACTCCTGGAACACTGAAGCTTTCTTT.

V is TRBV27 and J is TRBJ1-2, with unresolved D. V lost 2 bases, J lost 4 bases, and 8 bases lay in between. The CDR3 spans 13 residues. Germline V gene lookup returns CDR1 MNHEY and CDR2 SMNVEV (reference sequence). As DNA, the CDR3 is TGTGCCAGCAGTTTAGGCGGAACCTATGGCTACACCTTC. Residues: CASSLGGTYGYTF.

Only a few counts were recorded for this clone. The CDR3 sequence: CASSQDYSSYNEQFF. The CDR3, as DNA: TGCGCCAGCAGCCAAGATTATAGCTCCTACAATGAGCAGTTCTTC. The V and J genes are TRBV4-3 and TRBJ2-1, with D unclear. V lost 0 bases and J 0 bases, leaving 6 bases between the germline ends. The germline V gene has CDR1 LGHNA and CDR2 YSLEER. This CDR3 has 15 amino acids.

The V gene is TRBV4-1, the J gene TRBJ2-5, with a weak D call TRBD2 (5 bases). Trimming left V 1 base short and J 8 bases short, with 8 bases between. The CDR3 contains 12 residues. Germline assignment: CDR1 MGHRA and CDR2 YSYEKL. Written as DNA, the CDR3 is TGCGCCAGCAGCCAAGTTCGGGGTACCCAGTACTTC. This gives the protein CASSQVRGTQYF.

This rearrangement joins TRBV29-1 to TRBJ2-7; 12 nucleotides agree with TRBD1. The V gene end was trimmed by 3 bases and the J gene end by 9 bases; junction bases not matched to a gene: 6. This CDR3 contains 13 residues. The germline V gene has CDR1 SQVTM and CDR2 ANQGSEA. CDR3 sequence: CSVDRGTGGAQYF. The CDR3 DNA reads as TGCAGCGTTGATAGGGGGACAGGGGGCGCGCAGTACTTC.

This clone was seen a single time. This chain joins TRBV10-3 and TRBJ2-5, with 8 bases aligning to TRBD2. The trim removed 9 bases at V and 5 bases at J, leaving 17 bases unmatched. CDR1 ENHRY and CDR2 SYGVKD come from the germline V gene. CDR3 length equals 16 residues. The CDR3 coding sequence is TGTGCCATAGCTTCCCCCTCCGTGGAGCGGGAGGAGACCCAGTACTTC. Translated: CAIASPSVEREETQYF.

CDR3 in DNA: TGTGCCAGCAGTGGACGGGGAAAGACAGGGGGCGATGGCTACACCTTC. It translates to CASSGRGKTGGDGYTF. The J gene is TRBJ1-2, the V gene TRBV6-1; 10 bases line up with TRBD1. In germline, CDR1 is MNHNS, CDR2 SASEGT. The CDR3 contains 16 residues. J gave up 6 bases and V 4 bases, and 11 bases lay outside the gene matches.

The chain couples TRBV2 to TRBJ2-7; 8 bases agree with TRBD2. J lost 4 bases, V lost 6 bases, and 5 bases had no gene match. Germline-derived CDR1 and CDR2 are SNHLY and FYNNEI. This CDR3 has 13 amino acids. The chain's CDR3 is CASSLSGSYEQYF. The DNA for the CDR3 is TGTGCCAGCAGCTTAAGCGGGAGTTACGAGCAGTACTTC. Combining the CDR3 with reference TRBV2 and TRBJ2-7 gives the whole variable domain EPEVTQTPSHQVTQMGQEVILRCVPISNHLYFYWYRQILGQKVEFLVSFYNNEISEKSEIFDDQFSVERPDGSNFTLKIRSTKLEDSAMYFCASSLSGSYEQYFGPGTRLTVT.

CDR3 nucleotide sequence: TGTGCCAGCAGCTTAAACCGGGACAGGGGGCGCGAGCAGTACTTC. Its translation: CASSLNRDRGREQYF. The V call is TRBV7-6, the J call TRBJ2-7, with TRBD1 identical over 12 bases. The V and J ends lost 2 bases and 6 bases, in that order; junction bases with no gene match: 5. Germline CDR1 reads SGHVS; CDR2 reads FNYEAQ. The CDR3 consists of 15 residues.

This chain links TRBV4-3 with TRBJ2-5; maybe TRBD2 (5 bases). Per the germline V gene, CDR1 is LGHNA and CDR2 is YSLEER. The CDR3 has 13 residues. V lost 0 bases, J lost 6 bases, and 8 bases lay in between. CDR3 DNA: TGCGCCAGCAGCCAAGATCGGGGAAAGACCCAGTACTTC. It is translated as CASSQDRGKTQYF.

V gene TRBV29-1 combines with J gene TRBJ1-1; tentative D call: TRBD1 (6 bases). The CDR3 totals 13 residues. The germline gives CDR1 SQVTM, CDR2 ANQGSEA. Trimming took off 7 bases at V and 5 bases at J, with 17 bases between the two ends. The CDR3 bases are TGCAGCGCCCTGTGGGGGGGGCCTACTGAAGCTTTCTTT. Amino acids: CSALWGGPTEAFF.

This clone was recorded a few times. The rearrangement joins TRBV30 to TRBJ2-1; tentative D call: TRBD2 (6 bases). CDR1 GTSNPN and CDR2 SVGIG come from the germline V gene (reference sequence). Trimming shortened V by 4 bases and J by 4 bases, and 17 bases separated the two germline ends. The CDR3 has 15 residues. CDR3 residues: CAWTQPGLKYNEQFF. DNA of the CDR3: TGTGCCTGGACTCAACCGGGACTCAAGTACAATGAGCAGTTCTTC. Full variable domain (outside the CDR3, taken from reference TRBV30 and TRBJ2-1): SQTIHQWPATLVQPVGSPLSLECTVEGTSNPNLYWYRQAAGRGLQLLFYSVGIGQISSEVPQNLSASRPQDRQFILSSKKLLLSDSGFYLCAWTQPGLKYNEQFFGPGTRLTVL.

V is TRBV4-1 and J is TRBJ1-1; D not certain. The germline CDR1 and CDR2 sequences are MGHRA and YSYEKL. With 0 bases removed from V and 4 bases from J, the gap between germline ends came to 15 bases. This CDR3 comprises 16 residues. CDR3 sequence: CASSQEMGALGTEAFF. In nucleotides, the CDR3 is TGCGCCAGCAGCCAAGAAATGGGAGCCCTAGGCACTGAAGCTTTCTTT.

This chain links TRBV2 with TRBJ1-5, with TRBD1 as a possible D gene (6 bases). Germline CDR1 reads SNHLY; CDR2 reads FYNNEI. Trimming shortened V by 4 bases and J by 4 bases, and 17 bases separated the two germline ends. CDR3 length equals 16 residues. CDR3 sequence (DNA): TGTGCCAGCAGTGTAAAGCCGGGACACCTAAATCAGCCCCAGCATTTT. Translated: CASSVKPGHLNQPQHF.

The V gene is TRBV6-1, the J gene TRBJ1-2, with D possibly matching TRBD1 (6 bases). The germline CDR1 and CDR2 sequences are MNHNS and SASEGT. V dropped 6 bases and J dropped 2 bases, with 7 bases sitting between them. This CDR3 contains 12 residues. The CDR3 nucleotides are TGTGCCAGCAGGGGGGCCAACTATGGCTACACCTTC. Protein sequence: CASRGANYGYTF.

The chain combines TRBV27 with TRBJ1-1; TRBD1 might be the D (6 bases). This CDR3 has 12 residues. Germline V gene lookup returns CDR1 MNHEY and CDR2 SMNVEV (reference sequence). V was shortened by 2 bases and J by 8 bases, with 9 bases between the two germline ends. The CDR3 DNA is TGTGCCAGCAGTTTACGGCAGGGGGAAGCTTTCTTT. It codes for CASSLRQGEAFF.

The genes are TRBV28 and TRBJ1-2; tentatively, D is TRBD1 (6 bases). The CDR3 is made up of 14 amino acids. Germline V lookup: CDR1 MDHEN, CDR2 SYDVKM. Trimming cost V 5 bases and J 8 bases, with 18 bases left between them. CDR3 sequence (DNA): TGTGCCAGCAGTACTCCGGGGGGCCCCCGGGGCTACACCTTC. As protein: CASSTPGGPRGYTF.

The V gene is TRBV7-6, the J gene TRBJ2-7; 8 bases match TRBD2. Germline CDR1 and CDR2: SGHVS and FNYEAQ. The CDR3 is 14 amino acids. Trimming cost V 1 base and J 3 bases; bases outside gene matches: 2. The CDR3 loop is CASSLDGTSYEQYF. The CDR3 nucleotides read TGTGCCAGCAGCTTAGACGGGACTAGCTACGAGCAGTACTTC.

This rearrangement joins TRBV6-5 to TRBJ2-2; D may be TRBD2 (5 bases). The V end lost 5 bases, the J end lost 6 bases, and 7 bases lay between the germline ends. CDR1 is MNHEY, CDR2 SVGAGI, per germline. CDR3 length equals 12 residues. CDR3 loop: CASSTRAGELFF. In nucleotides, the CDR3 is TGTGCCAGCAGTACTAGAGCCGGGGAGCTGTTTTTT.

CDR3 sequence (DNA): TGTGCCAGCACCTCGGACAGGAGAGGGGGCTACACCTTC. Translation: CASTSDRRGGYTF. The V call is TRBV6-5, the J call TRBJ1-2, with TRBD1 matching over 7 bases. Germline values: CDR1 MNHEY, CDR2 SVGAGI. There are 13 residues in the CDR3. V lost 7 bases and J lost 8; bases outside the gene matches: 10.

This chain uses TRBV5-4 with TRBJ1-2; 7 bases match TRBD1. CDR3 length: 13 amino acids. V shed 3 bases and J 7 bases; nucleotides not matched to a gene: 6. In germline, CDR1 is SGHNT, CDR2 YYREEE (reference sequence). The CDR3 spells CASSSQGTGGYTF. CDR3 nucleotide sequence: TGTGCCAGCAGCTCACAGGGGACGGGTGGCTACACCTTC.

J is TRBJ1-1 and V is TRBV7-9; the D gene is possibly TRBD1 (6 bases). This CDR3 spans 14 amino acids. Deletions cut 5 bases from V and 7 bases from J, with 17 bases between. CDR1 and CDR2 from the germline V gene are SEHNR and FQNEAQ (reference sequence). CDR3 DNA: TGTGCCAGCAGCACCCCGACAGGAGGTGGTGAAGCTTTCTTT. This sequence encodes CASSTPTGGGEAFF. The full variable domain, completed using reference TRBV7-9 and TRBJ1-1, is DTGVSQNPRHKITKRGQNVTFRCDPISEHNRLYWYRQTLGQGPEFLTYFQNEAQLEKSRLLSDRFSAERPKGSFSTLEIQRTEQGDSAMYLCASSTPTGGGEAFFGQGTRLTVV.

The chain combines TRBV5-1 with TRBJ2-5; TRBD2 might be the D (5 bases). This CDR3 spans 14 amino acids. Germline lookup yields CDR1 SGHRS and CDR2 YFSETQ. V dropped 4 bases and J dropped 3 bases, with 13 bases sitting between them. Written as DNA, the CDR3 is TGCGCCAGCAGCCCGGCCCCCGGGGAAGAGACCCAGTACTTC. Protein sequence: CASSPAPGEETQYF.

The CDR3 sequence is CASRRTGKKAFF. The CDR3 DNA reads as TGTGCAAGTCGCCGGACAGGGAAAAAAGCTTTCTTT. The V call is TRBV12-2, the J call TRBJ1-1; TRBD1, the table's D call, lacks a check against the DNA. TRBV12-2 is recorded as a pseudogene. CDR3 length: 12 amino acids.

The chain employs TRBV2 and TRBJ1-1; TRBD1 agrees at 8 bases. The ends lost 1 base at V and 11 bases at J; junction bases unmatched: 15. The CDR3 sequence is 16 residues long. CDR1 is SNHLY, CDR2 FYNNEI, per germline. The CDR3 coding sequence is TGTGCCAGCAGTGAAGATCCTTTCGTACAGGGGGTACCTGCTTTCTTT. Its protein product is CASSEDPFVQGVPAFF.

The V and J genes are TRBV2 and TRBJ1-5; TRBD1 aligns across 7 bases. V shed 5 bases and J 7 bases; nucleotides not matched to a gene: 5. The germline CDR1 and CDR2 sequences are SNHLY and FYNNEI. The CDR3 consists of 13 residues. The CDR3 nucleotides read TGTGCCAGCAGTTCCGACAGGGCCCAGCCCCAGCATTTT. As protein: CASSSDRAQPQHF. The full variable domain, with the rest looked up from reference TRBV2 and TRBJ1-5, is EPEVTQTPSHQVTQMGQEVILRCVPISNHLYFYWYRQILGQKVEFLVSFYNNEISEKSEIFDDQFSVERPDGSNFTLKIRSTKLEDSAMYFCASSSDRAQPQHFGDGTRLSIL.

This clone has more than one count but fewer than ten. The chain joins TRBV4-2 to TRBJ2-7; 11 nucleotides line up with TRBD2. V trimming: 4 bases; J trimming: 6 bases; junction bases outside the gene matches: 11. The CDR3 has 16 residues. CDR1 LGHNA and CDR2 YNFKEQ come from the germline V gene. CDR3 bases: TGTGCCAGCAGCCTACTAGCGGGAGTCTCCCACCGCGAGCAGTACTTC. It encodes CASSLLAGVSHREQYF.